This entry lists 5 T cell receptor beta chains sequenced from one sample in a study of blood T cell repertoires in COVID-19. Assay used: immunoSEQ multiplex PCR; TCRdb lists only in-frame clones, some missing. In the table there are 180,000 or so clones, 70% to 90% of which are singletons. The sequenced material came from peripheral blood. These receptors were collected from a woman older than 75 with acute or convalescent COVID-19.

The genes are TRBV19 and TRBJ1-5, with 9 bases lining up with TRBD1. This CDR3 comprises 13 residues. The trim removed 8 bases at V and 6 bases at J, leaving 5 bases unmatched. The germline V gene has CDR1 LNHDA and CDR2 SQIVND (reference sequence). In DNA form, the CDR3 reads TGTGCCAGTTCCGGGACAGGGATTCAGCCCCAGCATTTT. It codes for CASSGTGIQPQHF.

This clone was counted many times. The CDR3 nucleotides are TGTGCCATCCAGGGGAGAGGCGGTTTATCTACCGAGCAGTACTTC. Amino acids: CAIQGRGGLSTEQYF. The chain couples TRBV2 to TRBJ2-7; tentative D call: TRBD1 (6 bases). The CDR3 spans 15 residues. Germline CDR1 SNHLY, CDR2 FYNNEI. The ends were cut back, 10 bases at V and 6 bases at J, with 25 bases in the middle.

The chain couples TRBV6-2 or TRBV6-3 to TRBJ1-6; 9 nucleotides line up with TRBD1. This CDR3 spans 18 amino acids. Germline CDR1 reads MNHEY; CDR2 reads SVGEGT. Germline trimming cut 2 bases from V and 3 bases from J; bases unmatched to any gene: 8. The CDR3 sequence is CASSYVAGTGIYNSPLHF. The CDR3 DNA is TGTGCCAGCAGTTACGTAGCCGGGACAGGGATCTATAATTCACCCCTCCACTTT.

The chain employs TRBV14 and TRBJ2-5, with D hard to call. The CDR3 has 15 residues. The germline gives CDR1 SGHDN, CDR2 FVKESK. Between the trimmed V and J ends, which lost 2 bases and 2 bases, there was a span of 12 bases. In nucleotides, the CDR3 is TGTGCCAGCAGCCAACTATTGGCAGGACAAGAGACCCAGTACTTC. This sequence encodes CASSQLLAGQETQYF.

The V call is TRBV3-1 (or the pseudogene TRBV3-2), the J call TRBJ1-1, with TRBD1 matching 11 bases. The CDR3 extends over 15 amino acids. The V and J ends lost 4 bases and 1 base, in that order; junction bases with no gene match: 2. Germline V lookup: CDR1 LGHDT, CDR2 YNNKEL (reference sequence). Here the CDR3 reads CASSRGQGANTEAFF. CDR3 nucleotides: TGTGCCAGCAGCCGCGGACAGGGGGCGAACACTGAAGCTTTCTTT.